The 3 T cell receptor beta chains in this list originate from one sample, sequenced in a study of vaccination and CD4 T cells after COVID-19. The treatment: roughly nine-day PBMC culture with coronavirus spike peptide pools or control peptides (ViraFEST assay). The Oncomine TCR Beta short-read assay was what sequenced the DNA obtained from cultured CD4+ T cells. MiXCR, run by TCRdb on the PCR reads, gives a single entry per CDR3 protein. The top ten clones hold more than 15% of a sample with around 10,000 distinct CDR3 sequences, more than 45% of them seen once. What these receptors recognize is not known. The sample taken for sequencing was CD4+ T cells from blood, cultured in vitro. The receptors come from a human donor who had recovered from COVID-19.

This chain uses TRBV11-2 with TRBJ2-2; 7 positions match TRBD2. Germline CDR1 SGHAT, CDR2 FQNNGV. The CDR3 is made up of 14 amino acids. V lost 4 bases to trimming and J lost 2 bases; unmatched junction nucleotides: 1. Here the CDR3 reads CASSWGLNTGELFF. CDR3 coding DNA: TGTGCCAGCAGCTGGGGACTAAACACCGGGGAGCTGTTTTTT.

The rearrangement links TRBV19 to TRBJ1-2; no firm D call. Per the germline V gene, CDR1 is LNHDA and CDR2 is SQIVND (reference sequence). This CDR3 has 11 residues. The ends were cut back, 10 bases at V and 7 bases at J, with 13 bases in the middle. The DNA of the CDR3 is TGTGCCACGGTAGGAGGGCCTGGCTACACCTTC. Its translation is CATVGGPGYTF.

This sequence joins TRBV7-2 and TRBJ2-2; 7 bases align to TRBD2. V was pared by 7 bases and J by 5 bases, with 4 bases of the junction left unmatched. This CDR3 has 13 residues. Per germline, CDR1 SGHTA and CDR2 FQGNSA. Here the CDR3 DNA reads TGTGCCAGCACCCTCGGGGGGACCGGGGAGCTGTTTTTT. This codes for CASTLGGTGELFF. The whole variable domain, remainder taken from reference TRBV7-2 and TRBJ2-2, is GAGVSQSPSNKVTEKGKDVELRCDPISGHTALYWYRQSLGQGLEFLIYFQGNSAPDKSGLPSDRFSAERTGGSVSTLTIQRTQQEDSAVYLCASTLGGTGELFFGEGSRLTVL.